Shown below are 26 T cell receptor beta chains from a single sample sequenced in a study of T cell changes during pregnancy in multiple sclerosis. The assay was immunoSEQ multiplex PCR, and TCRdb's table has in-frame clones only and misses some. There are roughly 90,000 clones in the sample; 94% occur only once, and 2.2% lies in the top ten. Sequenced here: peripheral blood, sampled in the third trimester of pregnancy. Receptor source: a female donor with multiple sclerosis, enrolled in a pregnancy study.

This chain uses TRBV18 with TRBJ1-5, with TRBD1 identical over 7 bases. Germline assignment: CDR1 KGHSH and CDR2 LQKENI. Trimming at V came to 5 bases and at J to 2 bases, leaving 3 bases not matched to a gene. The CDR3 spans 14 residues. CDR3 protein: CASSATGGNQPQHF. The CDR3 DNA reads TGTGCCAGCTCAGCTACAGGGGGCAATCAGCCCCAGCATTTT.

The chain links TRBV30 to TRBJ2-7; 7 bases agree with TRBD1. Germline lookup yields CDR1 GTSNPN and CDR2 SVGIG (reference sequence). V shed 2 bases, J shed 3 bases, and the junction held 7 bases outside the gene matches. This CDR3 is 14 amino acids long. This chain's CDR3 is CAWSIGDSHYEQYF. As DNA, the CDR3 is TGTGCCTGGAGTATAGGGGACAGCCACTACGAGCAGTACTTC.

The chain joins TRBV2 to TRBJ2-7; D uncertain. The ends were cut back, 5 bases at V and 0 bases at J, with 17 bases in the middle. CDR3 length equals 16 residues. Germline V gene sequence: CDR1 SNHLY, CDR2 FYNNEI. CDR3 residues: CASSPLVRLTSYEQYF. CDR3 DNA: TGTGCCAGCAGTCCGCTTGTGAGGTTAACCTCCTACGAGCAGTACTTC. The full variable domain, in which reference TRBV2 and TRBJ2-7 provide the parts outside the CDR3, is EPEVTQTPSHQVTQMGQEVILRCVPISNHLYFYWYRQILGQKVEFLVSFYNNEISEKSEIFDDQFSVERPDGSNFTLKIRSTKLEDSAMYFCASSPLVRLTSYEQYFGPGTRLTVT.

V usage is TRBV5-5 and J usage is TRBJ2-7, with a tentative D call TRBD2 (6 bases). V was clipped by 1 base and J by 0 bases, with 11 bases between them. CDR3 length equals 15 residues. Germline V gene data show CDR1 as SGHKS and CDR2 as YYEKEE (reference sequence). The CDR3 spells CASSLQGGSSYEQYF. CDR3 sequence (DNA): TGTGCCAGCAGCTTGCAAGGAGGGAGCTCCTACGAGCAGTACTTC.

The chain carries TRBV19 and TRBJ2-2, with 10 bases lining up with TRBD2. Germline V gene data show CDR1 as LNHDA and CDR2 as SQIVND (reference sequence). J was trimmed by 4 bases and V by 3 bases; bases with no gene match: 5. The CDR3 totals 16 residues. The chain's CDR3 is CASSILAGVPTGELFF. CDR3 DNA sequence: TGTGCCAGTAGTATCCTAGCGGGAGTACCCACCGGGGAGCTGTTTTTT.

J is TRBJ1-1 and V is TRBV11-2; TRBD1 matches at 8 bases. This CDR3 spans 14 amino acids. Germline V gene sequence: CDR1 SGHAT, CDR2 FQNNGV. The trim removed 8 bases at V and 9 bases at J, leaving 14 bases unmatched. This CDR3 is CASRGTGLLGKAFF. In DNA, the CDR3 is TGTGCCAGCCGCGGGACAGGTCTGTTAGGTAAAGCTTTCTTT.

This rearrangement joins TRBV6-4 to TRBJ2-2, with 14 positions matching TRBD2. V was pared by 0 bases and J by 3 bases, with 0 bases of the junction left unmatched. The CDR3 is made up of 17 amino acids. CDR1 MRHNA and CDR2 SNTAGT come from the germline V gene. The CDR3 region has the DNA TGTGCCAGCAGTGACTCGGGACTAGCGGGAGACACCGGGGAGCTGTTTTTT. Its translation is CASSDSGLAGDTGELFF.

The chain uses TRBV11-3 and TRBJ2-1; 10 positions match TRBD2. The CDR3 runs 15 residues. With V trimmed by 6 bases and J by 2 bases, 4 bases remained unmatched. CDR1 and CDR2 from the germline V gene are SGHNT and YENEEA. The CDR3 loop is CASSPLAGAYNEQFF. CDR3 sequence (DNA): TGTGCCAGCAGTCCGCTAGCGGGAGCCTACAATGAGCAGTTCTTC.

This clone has a single count. The J gene is TRBJ2-7, the V gene TRBV5-1, with 14 bases matching TRBD2. V dropped 4 bases and J dropped 3; count of bases not matched to a gene: 12. Germline CDR1 reads SGHRS; CDR2 reads YFSETQ. The CDR3 contains 18 residues. The CDR3 region has the DNA TGCGCCAGCAGCCACCCGGGACTAGCGGGAGCAAAGGACTACGAGCAGTACTTC. It codes for CASSHPGLAGAKDYEQYF. Looking up the rest from reference TRBV5-1 and TRBJ2-7 gives the full variable domain: KAGVTQTPRYLIKTRGQQVTLSCSPISGHRSVSWYQQTPGQGLQFLFEYFSETQRNKGNFPGRFSGRQFSNSRSEMNVSTLELGDSALYLCASSHPGLAGAKDYEQYFGPGTRLTVT.

This chain joins TRBV19 and TRBJ2-3; D remains ambiguous. Germline V gene lookup returns CDR1 LNHDA and CDR2 SQIVND (reference sequence). V was cut by 4 bases and J by 1 base, with 15 bases left in between. The CDR3 has 16 amino acids. The CDR3 DNA sequence: TGTGCCAGTAGTACCCCCGAAGCGAAGGGCACAGATACGCAGTATTTT. This translates into CASSTPEAKGTDTQYF.

The chain combines TRBV2 with TRBJ2-7; TRBD2 matches at 8 bases. V lost 7 bases to trimming and J lost 0 bases; unmatched junction nucleotides: 11. Germline assignment: CDR1 SNHLY and CDR2 FYNNEI. The CDR3 has 16 residues. CDR3 in amino acids: CASTIRTSGRSYEQYF. CDR3 nucleotides: TGTGCCAGCACGATTCGTACTAGCGGCCGCTCCTACGAGCAGTACTTC.

V gene TRBV5-5 combines with J gene TRBJ1-1; tentatively, D is TRBD1 (6 bases). This CDR3 comprises 14 residues. CDR1 and CDR2 from the germline V gene are SGHKS and YYEKEE (reference sequence). V was pared by 2 bases and J by 4 bases, with 12 bases between. The CDR3 region has the DNA TGTGCCAGCAGCTTAGGGGGGGCGGGCACTGAAGCTTTCTTT. Translation: CASSLGGAGTEAFF.

The chain is built from TRBV7-2 and TRBJ2-7, with 7 bases identical to TRBD2. This CDR3 is 13 amino acids long. The germline V gene encodes CDR1 SGHTA and CDR2 FQGNSA. Losses at the gene ends were 5 bases for V and 4 bases for J; bases not matched to a gene: 5. The CDR3 DNA sequence: TGTGCCAGCAGCCGGGGGACTATTTACGAGCAGTACTTC. This translates into CASSRGTIYEQYF.

CDR3 loop: CASSLSGRREQPQHF. The CDR3 coding sequence is TGTGCCAGCAGTTTATCCGGCAGGAGGGAACAGCCCCAGCATTTT. The chain recombines TRBV28 with TRBJ1-5, with D unclear. Germline V gene lookup returns CDR1 MDHEN and CDR2 SYDVKM. This CDR3 contains 15 residues. V gave up 1 base and J gave up 7 bases, with 14 bases separating them.

The CDR3: CASSPGLAQQFF. The CDR3 DNA is TGTGCCAGTAGCCCGGGACTAGCTCAGCAGTTCTTC. This chain uses TRBV19 with TRBJ2-1; the match to TRBD2 covers 9 bases. The germline V gene has CDR1 LNHDA and CDR2 SQIVND (reference sequence). The junction had 5 bases not matched to a gene; V was cut back by 6 bases and J by 11 bases. The CDR3 has 12 residues.

This sequence joins TRBV28 and TRBJ1-1; D is undetermined. V was cut by 3 bases and J by 1 base, with 12 bases left in between. Per germline, CDR1 MDHEN and CDR2 SYDVKM. This CDR3 has 15 residues. The CDR3 here is CASSFPLQANTEAFF. CDR3 nucleotides: TGTGCCAGCAGTTTTCCGCTTCAGGCGAACACTGAAGCTTTCTTT.

The chain combines TRBV2 with TRBJ2-7; weak D call: TRBD1 (5 bases). Between the trimmed V and J ends, which lost 7 bases and 6 bases, there was a span of 19 bases. Germline lookup yields CDR1 SNHLY and CDR2 FYNNEI. This CDR3 spans 14 amino acids. This CDR3 reads CASKTTANPSEQYF. The CDR3, as DNA: TGTGCCAGCAAGACGACAGCGAACCCCTCCGAGCAGTACTTC.

This chain joins TRBV5-1 and TRBJ2-1; 12 bases are shared with TRBD2. The CDR3 is 17 residues long. The V segment lost 3 bases and the J segment 5 bases; nucleotides outside the gene matches: 9. Looked up from germline, CDR1 is SGHRS and CDR2 is YFSETQ. The CDR3: CASSSLAGGPLDNEQFF. CDR3 nucleotide sequence: TGCGCCAGCAGCTCCCTAGCGGGAGGGCCTCTGGACAATGAGCAGTTCTTC.

V is TRBV11-2 and J is TRBJ2-1; the match to TRBD2 covers 8 bases. The CDR3 contains 15 residues. The germline CDR1 and CDR2 sequences are SGHAT and FQNNGV. Trimming at V came to 6 bases and at J to 2 bases, leaving 6 bases not matched to a gene. The CDR3 spells CASSRAGGTYNEQFF. In DNA, the CDR3 is TGTGCCAGCAGTCGGGCGGGGGGCACCTACAATGAGCAGTTCTTC.

The V and J genes are TRBV6-5 and TRBJ2-1; weak D call: TRBD2 (7 bases). The V and J ends lost 3 bases and 6 bases respectively, with 12 bases between them. From germline, CDR1 is MNHEY and CDR2 SVGAGI. The CDR3 loop spans 14 amino acids. CDR3 sequence (DNA): TGTGCCAGCAGTTATGGGGGCGGGAGCAATGAGCAGTTCTTC. It yields the protein CASSYGGGSNEQFF.

The chain has TRBV30 and TRBJ1-3; a weak D match, TRBD1 (5 bases). Germline-derived CDR1 and CDR2 are GTSNPN and SVGIG (reference sequence). Trimming took off 4 bases at V and 3 bases at J, with 10 bases between the two ends. This CDR3 is built from 13 residues. This CDR3 reads CAWITGFGNTIYF. DNA for the CDR3: TGTGCCTGGATCACAGGATTTGGAAACACCATATATTTT.

This chain connects TRBV28 to TRBJ2-7; D gene unclear. In germline, CDR1 is MDHEN, CDR2 SYDVKM. Trimming shortened V by 5 bases and J by 5 bases, and 10 bases separated the two germline ends. This CDR3 has 12 residues. CDR3: CASSPSSHEQYF. Here the CDR3 DNA reads TGTGCCAGCAGTCCCTCGTCCCACGAGCAGTACTTC.

The chain is built from TRBV6-5 and TRBJ2-1; TRBD2 matches 12 bases. Germline assignment: CDR1 MNHEY and CDR2 SVGAGI. The CDR3 is 14 amino acids. The V segment lost 6 bases and the J segment 7 bases; nucleotides outside the gene matches: 4. Written as DNA, the CDR3 is TGTGCCAGCAGGGGACTAGCGGGTTATAATGAGCAGTTCTTC. Translation: CASRGLAGYNEQFF.

J is TRBJ2-3 and V is TRBV6-1, with 10 bases matching TRBD2. The V gene's germline CDR1 is MNHNS and CDR2 SASEGT. The J segment lost 6 bases and the V segment lost 6 bases, leaving 9 bases of the junction unmatched. CDR3 size: 15 residues. CDR3 nucleotide sequence: TGTGCCAGCAGGCACCAAGCGGGAGGGCCCGATACGCAGTATTTT. It codes for CASRHQAGGPDTQYF.

This chain uses TRBV5-4 with TRBJ2-3, with TRBD1 as a possible D gene (7 bases). CDR1 SGHNT and CDR2 YYREEE come from the germline V gene (reference sequence). This CDR3 is built from 15 residues. The ends were cut back, 4 bases at V and 2 bases at J, with 14 bases in the middle. The CDR3 loop is CASSPAGQSTDTQYF. In DNA, the CDR3 is TGTGCCAGCAGCCCGGCGGGACAGTCCACAGATACGCAGTATTTT.

This sequence joins TRBV11-3 and TRBJ2-7; 9 nucleotides line up with TRBD1. CDR1 is SGHNT and CDR2 is YENEEA in the germline V gene. J lost 4 bases, V lost 1 base, and 2 bases had no gene match. The CDR3 loop spans 14 amino acids. CDR3 nucleotide sequence: TGTGCCAGCAGCTTAGGCGGGACAGGGTACGAGCAGTACTTC. It is translated as CASSLGGTGYEQYF. Using reference TRBV11-3 and TRBJ2-7 for the parts outside the CDR3, the full variable domain is EAGVVQSPRYKIIEKKQPVAFWCNPISGHNTLYWYLQNLGQGPELLIRYENEEAVDDSQLPKDRFSAERLKGVDSTLKIQPAELGDSAVYLCASSLGGTGYEQYFGPGTRLTVT.